The rows below give T cell receptor beta chains drawn from one sample of a study of blood T cell repertoires in COVID-19. Sequenced by immunoSEQ multiplex PCR; TCRdb stores in-frame clones only, minus some. The table includes about 93,000 clones, around four fifths detected once. Sequencing was carried out using peripheral blood. The receptors stem from a human donor in a cohort sampled during active COVID-19. CDR3s include the opening cysteine and the closing phenylalanine or tryptophan. D genes are given only for firm matches. Part of the rows lack a size; the others show once, few, many or a class for expanded clones.

j_call clone_size d_call v_call cdr3_nt cdr3_aa
TRBJ2-7 . TRBD2 TRBV15 TGTGCCACCAGCAGAGATATTAGCGGGAGCTACGAGCAGTACTTC CATSRDISGSYEQYF
TRBJ2-2 once . TRBV3-1/TRBV3-2 TGTGCCAGCAGCCAGGGAGCCGGGGAGCTGTTTTTT CASSQGAGELFF
TRBJ2-5 few TRBD2 TRBV24-1 TGTGCCACCAGTGATTCCCGACTAGCGGGGGAGACCCAGTACTTC CATSDSRLAGETQYF
TRBJ2-3 . TRBD2 TRBV10-1 TGCGCCAGCAGGACCAAGGGTCTAGCGGGGCGTGCGTGCACAGATACGCAGTATTTT CASRTKGLAGRACTDTQYF
TRBJ1-3 . . TRBV3-1/TRBV3-2 TGTGCCAGCACGTCATTCCAGGGGCCTGGAAACACCATATATTTT CASTSFQGPGNTIYF
TRBJ2-7 . . TRBV14 TGTGCCAGCAGCCTTGGGGGGGAGCAGTACTTC CASSLGGEQYF
TRBJ1-1 . . TRBV25-1 TGTGCCAGCAAGTCCGACCAGCGTGAAGCTTTCTTT CASKSDQREAFF
TRBJ2-3 . . TRBV28 TGTGCCAGCAAAGCCCCTAGCACAGATACGCAGTATTTT CASKAPSTDTQYF
TRBJ2-3 . . TRBV19 TGTGCCAGTAGTATAGATCCAAGCGCGGGTGGCACAGATACGCAGTATTTT CASSIDPSAGGTDTQYF
TRBJ1-1 . . TRBV28 TGTGCCAGCAGTTTCGGACAGTTGAACACTGAAGCTTTCTTT CASSFGQLNTEAFF
TRBJ2-6 few . TRBV27 TGTGCCAGCAGTTTAAGGTCAGGGGTAACTGGGGCCAACGTCCTGACTTTC CASSLRSGVTGANVLTF
TRBJ2-1 . . TRBV9 TGTGCCAGCAGCGTAGGACAGGCTTCTCGAAATCATGAGCAGTTCTTC CASSVGQASRNHEQFF
TRBJ2-7 . TRBD2 TRBV6-1 TGTGCCAGCTTTAGCGGGAGGGGTGAGCAGTACTTC CASFSGRGEQYF
TRBJ2-1 medium-sized TRBD1 TRBV27 TGTGCCAGCAGGTCGACAGGGGGCCGTGGTGAGCAGTTCTTC CASRSTGGRGEQFF
TRBJ1-2 . . TRBV28 TGTGCCAGCAGTTTATCCGCGAGTGGACAGAGTGGCTACACCTTC CASSLSASGQSGYTF
TRBJ1-5 few TRBD1 TRBV24-1 TGTGCCACCAGTGATCCCGGGACAGGCAATCAGCCCCAGCATTTT CATSDPGTGNQPQHF
TRBJ1-1 . . TRBV7-9 TGTGCCAGCACCCATAGGGAGGGCGCTGAAGCTTTCTTT CASTHREGAEAFF
TRBJ2-7 . TRBD1 TRBV28 TGTGCCAGCACCTCAACGGGGACAGGCTCCTACGAGCAGTACTTC CASTSTGTGSYEQYF
TRBJ2-5 . . TRBV2 TGTGCCAGCAAGCCCCAGGGCCCCGGGCGGACCCAGTACTTC CASKPQGPGRTQYF
TRBJ2-1 . . TRBV29-1 TGCAGCGTTGGGCTTGTGGGGGGAGGTGGGAATGAGCAGTTCTTC CSVGLVGGGGNEQFF
TRBJ2-7 . . TRBV7-9 TGTGCCAGCAGCTTCGACTGGCAGGGGTCCTACGAGCAGTACTTC CASSFDWQGSYEQYF
TRBJ2-7 few . TRBV10-3 TGTGCCATCTCCCCCTCGGGTTACGAGCAGTACTTC CAISPSGYEQYF
TRBJ2-1 . TRBD2 TRBV27 TGTGCCAGCAGTTTAAAAAAACCCGGGACTAGCGTCGACAATGAGCAGTTCTTC CASSLKKPGTSVDNEQFF
TRBJ1-2 once TRBD1 TRBV18 TGTGCCAGCTCACAGACCGACAGGGCGGATGGCTACACCTTC CASSQTDRADGYTF
TRBJ2-1 . TRBD2 TRBV11-2 TGTGCCAGCAGCTTAGAGGTGGGAGGGTCCTACAATGAGCAGTTCTTC CASSLEVGGSYNEQFF
TRBJ2-7 . . TRBV28 TGTGCCAGCAGTCCGAGCTCACAGGGAAGCTCCTACGAGCAGTACTTC CASSPSSQGSSYEQYF
TRBJ1-1 . TRBD1 TRBV24-1 TGTGCCACGAAAAAGGGACAGTTCACTGAAGCTTTCTTT CATKKGQFTEAFF
TRBJ2-1 . TRBD2 TRBV11-2 TGTGCCAGCAGCACCCGGACTAGCGGAGATATGTTCTTC CASSTRTSGDMFF
TRBJ2-1 . . TRBV6-5 TGTGCCAGCAATCGGGGGACTGGAGGTGGCAATGAGCAGTTCTTC CASNRGTGGGNEQFF
TRBJ2-3 . TRBD2 TRBV5-4 TGTGCCAGCAGCCGTATGTTCGATTCAGCGGGGTACACAGATACGCAGTATTTT CASSRMFDSAGYTDTQYF
TRBJ2-7 . TRBD1 TRBV19 TGTGCCAGTAGCCTCACAGGGGTTCGGGTATCCGAGCAGTACTTC CASSLTGVRVSEQYF
TRBJ1-5 . TRBD1 TRBV28 TGTGCCAGCAGTCCCTCCCCGGGACAGGGCAATCAGCCCCAGCATTTT CASSPSPGQGNQPQHF
TRBJ1-1 . . TRBV5-4 TGTGCCAGCAGCTTGGCCTCCGGGGGAAGGACTGAAGCTTTCTTT CASSLASGGRTEAFF
TRBJ1-1 . TRBD1 TRBV6-5 TGTGCCAGCAGTTACCCCTCACAGGGGCACGGTCAAGCTTTCTTT CASSYPSQGHGQAFF
TRBJ1-1 . . TRBV7-9 TGTGCCAGCAGGCTGACATTGAACACTGAAGCTTTCTTT CASRLTLNTEAFF
TRBJ1-1 . TRBD1 TRBV5-1 TGCGCCAGCAGCTTGGACCCGACAGGGGGAGAAGCTTTCTTT CASSLDPTGGEAFF
TRBJ1-5 many . TRBV28 TGTGCCAGCAGAGGGACCGGGGGTAGATTGCCCCAGCATTTT CASRGTGGRLPQHF
TRBJ1-3 few . TRBV6-5 TGTGCCAGCAGACCTCCACAGGGATCTGGAAACACCATATATTTT CASRPPQGSGNTIYF
TRBJ2-3 . . TRBV2 TGTGCCAGCACGGGGACAGATACGCAGTATTTT CASTGTDTQYF
TRBJ2-1 . . TRBV2 TGTGCCACCTCCGCGGAACTCCTGGATGAGCAGTTCTTC CATSAELLDEQFF